Below, one T cell receptor beta chain is given with its context. This sample is drawn from a study of blood T cell repertoires in COVID-19. In the study overall: Acute and convalescent COVID-19 specimens originated in the United States, Italy and Spain.

Per the original methods: Amplification from reference gene primers served as the basis for estimated nucleated cell counts. Assay used: immunoSEQ multiplex PCR; TCRdb lists only in-frame clones, some missing. The V and J calls and the clone size are those of that table, but D and trimming were determined from the DNA. The table records about 250,000 clones, roughly 88% of them present only once. The length of the CDR3 is 12 residues. The germline V gene has CDR1 SGHTA and CDR2 FQGNSA. V was trimmed by 1 base and J by 9 bases, leaving 7 bases between them. Sequences were obtained from peripheral blood. The chain has TRBV7-2 and TRBJ2-1; the D is unclear. This clonotype was obtained from a middle-aged woman who had recovered from COVID-19. CDR3 bases: TGTGCCAGCAGCTTAGTCCTTGTTGAGCAGTTCTTC. Encoded protein: CASSLVLVEQFF. Together with reference TRBV7-2 and TRBJ2-1, the CDR3 gives the full variable domain: GAGVSQSPSNKVTEKGKDVELRCDPISGHTALYWYRQSLGQGLEFLIYFQGNSAPDKSGLPSDRFSAERTGGSVSTLTIQRTQQEDSAVYLCASSLVLVEQFFGPGTRLTVL.